These T cell receptor beta chains were read from a single sample in a study of cytomegalovirus exposure and HLA in healthy donors. This table comes from immunoSEQ multiplex PCR, and its TCRdb copy is limited to in-frame clones, with some not included. The table includes around 150,000 clones, approximately 80% detected once. Material: PBMCs. These receptors came from a young man in good health and CMV-seropositive. Each CDR3 is given with its conserved first and last residue. Fields, in order: J gene, V gene, D gene, clone size, CDR3 protein, CDR3 DNA. The D gene is left open where the match is weak. The size entry is marked missing in some rows and otherwise reads once, few, many or a size class.

>TRBJ1-5|TRBV12-5|-|-
CASGLVRGPLPEPQHF
TGTGCTAGTGGTTTGGTAAGAGGGCCATTGCCGGAGCCCCAGCATTTT
>TRBJ2-7|TRBV5-4|-|-
CASMNRQTYEQYF
TGTGCCAGCATGAACAGGCAGACCTACGAGCAGTACTTC
>TRBJ2-3|TRBV7-9|TRBD1|-
CASRAGTGVSDTQYF
TGTGCCAGCAGGGCCGGGACAGGGGTGTCAGATACGCAGTATTTT
>TRBJ2-1|TRBV7-8|TRBD2|few
CASSLYGRARNEQFF
TGTGCCAGCAGCTTATACGGGAGGGCTCGGAATGAGCAGTTCTTC
>TRBJ2-1|TRBV5-1|TRBD1|-
CASSVTGTGYNEQFF
TGCGCCAGCAGCGTAACCGGGACAGGCTACAATGAGCAGTTCTTC
>TRBJ1-5|TRBV19|-|-
CASSTGSNQPQHF
TGTGCCAGTAGTACAGGGAGCAATCAGCCCCAGCATTTT
>TRBJ2-6|TRBV30|-|-
CAWSKSGLTGANVLTF
TGTGCCTGGAGTAAGTCAGGGTTAACTGGGGCCAACGTCCTGACTTTC
>TRBJ1-5|TRBV18|-|-
CASSLTESGAQHF
TGTGCCAGCTCACTCACTGAGTCGGGGGCCCAGCATTTT
>TRBJ2-5|TRBV11-2|TRBD1|-
CASTRTGRETQYF
TGTGCCAGCACCCGGACAGGACGAGAGACCCAGTACTTC
>TRBJ2-1|TRBV5-6|TRBD1|-
CASSWDRDLLYNEQFF
TGTGCCAGCAGCTGGGACAGGGATCTTCTTTACAATGAGCAGTTCTTC
>TRBJ2-1|TRBV29-1|TRBD2|-
CSGAGGPLDNEQFF
TGCAGCGGTGCGGGGGGGCCTCTGGACAATGAGCAGTTCTTC
>TRBJ2-3|TRBV2|-|-
CASRGRGTDTQYF
TGTGCCAGTAGGGGCAGGGGCACAGATACGCAGTATTTT
>TRBJ2-7|TRBV6-6|-|-
CASSSHREPYEQYF
TGTGCCAGCAGTTCGCATCGGGAGCCCTACGAGCAGTACTTC
>TRBJ2-7|TRBV6-6|TRBD1|-
CASNGDRASSYEQYF
TGTGCCAGCAACGGGGACAGGGCAAGCTCCTACGAGCAGTACTTC
>TRBJ2-2|TRBV30|TRBD1|-
CAWSDRGYELFF
TGTGCCTGGAGTGACAGGGGTTATGAGCTGTTTTTT
>TRBJ2-1|TRBV13|TRBD2|-
CASSSSGGVYNEQFF
TGTGCCAGCAGCTCTAGCGGGGGGGTTTACAATGAGCAGTTCTTC
>TRBJ2-2|TRBV19|-|once
CASSPRTDDPLRELFF
TGTGCCAGTAGTCCCCGGACTGACGATCCCCTCCGGGAGCTGTTTTTT
>TRBJ2-2|TRBV27|TRBD2|-
CASRRTSGHTGELFF
TGTGCCAGCAGGCGGACTAGCGGTCACACCGGGGAGCTGTTTTTT
>TRBJ1-2|TRBV30|-|-
CARNTQENYGYTF
TGTGCCCGTAACACACAGGAAAACTATGGCTACACCTTC
>TRBJ2-3|TRBV29-1|-|-
CSVVRKGSTDTQYF
TGCAGCGTTGTCCGGAAGGGGAGCACAGATACGCAGTATTTT
>TRBJ2-1|TRBV9|TRBD2|-
CTSNLAGYNEQFF
TGTACCAGCAACTTAGCGGGATACAATGAGCAGTTCTTC
>TRBJ2-5|TRBV11-1|TRBD2|-
CASSPRTSGVQETQYF
TGTGCCAGCAGCCCGAGGACTAGCGGGGTACAAGAGACCCAGTACTTC
>TRBJ1-4|TRBV4-2|-|-
CASSQGQKPDEKLFF
TGTGCCAGCAGCCAAGGACAGAAACCTGATGAAAAACTGTTTTTT
>TRBJ1-6|TRBV19|TRBD1|-
CASRETGGAYNSPLHF
TGTGCCAGTAGAGAGACAGGGGGTGCCTATAATTCACCCCTCCACTTT
>TRBJ2-1|TRBV15|TRBD2|few
CATSRGGLAGGNEQFF
TGTGCCACCAGCAGAGGGGGGCTAGCGGGAGGCAATGAGCAGTTCTTC
>TRBJ1-2|TRBV29-1|-|once
CSAGVAANYGYTF
TGCAGCGCGGGGGTCGCAGCTAACTATGGCTACACCTTC
>TRBJ2-5|TRBV5-8|-|-
CASSLRPSRETQYF
TGTGCCAGCAGCTTGCGTCCTAGCCGAGAGACCCAGTACTTC
>TRBJ1-4|TRBV2|TRBD1|-
CASSVSGTANEKLFF
TGTGCCAGCAGCGTATCCGGGACAGCAAATGAAAAACTGTTTTTT
>TRBJ1-1|TRBV13|-|-
CASSLGFRSDSHTEAFF
TGTGCCAGCAGCTTAGGTTTTCGGTCGGACTCGCACACTGAAGCTTTCTTT
>TRBJ2-2|TRBV6-5|-|-
CASSRSQTGNGELFF
TGTGCCAGCAGTCGTAGCCAAACAGGGAACGGGGAGCTGTTTTTT
>TRBJ2-7|TRBV28|-|few
CARRHAAYEQYF
TGTGCCAGGAGGCACGCGGCATACGAGCAGTACTTC
>TRBJ2-5|TRBV6-6|-|-
CASNSDRGETQYF
TGTGCCAGCAACTCGGACCGGGGAGAGACCCAGTACTTC
>TRBJ1-3|TRBV11-2|-|-
CASSLDSRSGNTIYF
TGTGCCAGCAGCTTGGACAGCCGCTCTGGAAACACCATATATTTT
>TRBJ2-6|TRBV5-1|TRBD2|-
CASSAGLAGYSGANVLTF
TGCGCCAGCAGCGCGGGACTAGCGGGTTACTCTGGGGCCAACGTCCTGACTTTC
>TRBJ1-5|TRBV5-1|-|-
CASSLDGRGNQPQHF
TGCGCCAGCAGCTTGGATGGCAGGGGCAATCAGCCCCAGCATTTT
>TRBJ2-6|TRBV10-3|-|-
CAISVAGGLSGANVLTF
TGTGCCATCTCGGTGGCAGGGGGGCTCTCTGGGGCCAACGTCCTGACTTTC
>TRBJ1-3|TRBV7-2|-|-
CASSLGATSGNTIYF
TGTGCCAGCAGCTTAGGGGCCACCTCTGGAAACACCATATATTTT
>TRBJ1-2|TRBV7-2|-|-
CASSRQWDYGYTF
TGTGCCAGCAGCAGACAGTGGGACTATGGCTACACCTTC
>TRBJ1-1|TRBV2|-|-
CASRFGFGTEAFF
TGTGCCAGCAGATTTGGTTTCGGCACTGAAGCTTTCTTT
>TRBJ2-7|TRBV7-8|TRBD2|-
CASSSRVSGRWYEQYF
TGTGCCAGCAGCTCACGGGTTAGCGGGAGGTGGTACGAGCAGTACTTC